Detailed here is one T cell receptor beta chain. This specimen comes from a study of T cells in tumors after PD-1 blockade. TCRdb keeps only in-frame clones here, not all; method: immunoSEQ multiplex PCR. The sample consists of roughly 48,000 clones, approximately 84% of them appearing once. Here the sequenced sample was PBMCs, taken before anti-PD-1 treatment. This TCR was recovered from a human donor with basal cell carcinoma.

The CDR3 loop reads CASSSSSGDSYEQYF. The CDR3 DNA sequence: TGTGCCAGCAGCTCGTCTAGCGGGGACTCCTACGAGCAGTACTTC. The chain is built from TRBV7-6 and TRBJ2-7, with 9 bases fitting TRBD2. The CDR3 is 15 amino acids. Germline CDR1 and CDR2: SGHVS and FNYEAQ. V lost 4 bases to trimming and J lost 0 bases; unmatched junction nucleotides: 4.